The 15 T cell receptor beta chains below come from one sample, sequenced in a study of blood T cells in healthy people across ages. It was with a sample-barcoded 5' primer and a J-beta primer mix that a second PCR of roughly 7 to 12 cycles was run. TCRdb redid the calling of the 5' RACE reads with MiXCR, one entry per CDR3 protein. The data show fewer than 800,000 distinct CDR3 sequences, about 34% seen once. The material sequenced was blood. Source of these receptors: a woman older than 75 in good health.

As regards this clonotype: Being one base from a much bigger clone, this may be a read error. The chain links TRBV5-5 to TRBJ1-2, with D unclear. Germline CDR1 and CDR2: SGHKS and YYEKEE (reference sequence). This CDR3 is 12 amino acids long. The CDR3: CASSEANYGCTF. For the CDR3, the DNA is TGTGCCAGCAGCGAGGCTAACTATGGCTGCACCTTC.

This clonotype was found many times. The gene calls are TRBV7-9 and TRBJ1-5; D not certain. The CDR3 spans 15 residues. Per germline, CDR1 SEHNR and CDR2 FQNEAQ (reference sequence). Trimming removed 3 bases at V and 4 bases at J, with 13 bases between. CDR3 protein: CASSFMGRSNQPQHF. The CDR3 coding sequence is TGTGCCAGCAGCTTCATGGGCCGCTCAAATCAGCCCCAGCATTTT.

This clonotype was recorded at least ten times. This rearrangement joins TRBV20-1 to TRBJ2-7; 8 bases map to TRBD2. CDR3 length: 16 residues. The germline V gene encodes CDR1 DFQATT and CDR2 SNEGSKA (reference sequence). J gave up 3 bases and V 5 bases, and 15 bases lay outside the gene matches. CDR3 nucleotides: TGCAGTGCTCGGAGAGAATTAGCGGGGCAAGACTACGAGCAGTACTTC. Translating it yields CSARRELAGQDYEQYF.

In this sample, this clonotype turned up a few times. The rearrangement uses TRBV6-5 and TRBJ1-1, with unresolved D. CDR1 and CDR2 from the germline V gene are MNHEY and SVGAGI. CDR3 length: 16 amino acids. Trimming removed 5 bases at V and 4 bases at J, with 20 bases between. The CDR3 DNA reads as TGTGCCAGCAGTCGTCCCCGCGTGCGGGCGGTCACTGAAGCTTTCTTT. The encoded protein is CASSRPRVRAVTEAFF.

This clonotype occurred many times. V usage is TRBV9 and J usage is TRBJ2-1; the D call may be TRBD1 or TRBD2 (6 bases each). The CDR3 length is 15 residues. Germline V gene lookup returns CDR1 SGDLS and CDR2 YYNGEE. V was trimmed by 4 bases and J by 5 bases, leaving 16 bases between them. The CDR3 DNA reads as TGTGCCAGCAGCCCCGGAGGGGGGCTCAACAATGAGCAGTTCTTC. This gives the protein CASSPGGGLNNEQFF. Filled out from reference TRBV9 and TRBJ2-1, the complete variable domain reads DSGVTQTPKHLITATGQRVTLRCSPRSGDLSVYWYQQSLDQGLQFLIQYYNGEERAKGNILERFSAQQFPDLHSELNLSSLELGDSALYFCASSPGGGLNNEQFFGPGTRLTVL.

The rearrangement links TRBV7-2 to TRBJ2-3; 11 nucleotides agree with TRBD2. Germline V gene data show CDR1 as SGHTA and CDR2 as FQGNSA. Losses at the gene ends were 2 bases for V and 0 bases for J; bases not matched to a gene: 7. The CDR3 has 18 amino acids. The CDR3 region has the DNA TGTGCCAGCAGCTTATTAGCTAGCGGGGGGTCTAGCACAGATACGCAGTATTTT. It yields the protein CASSLLASGGSSTDTQYF.

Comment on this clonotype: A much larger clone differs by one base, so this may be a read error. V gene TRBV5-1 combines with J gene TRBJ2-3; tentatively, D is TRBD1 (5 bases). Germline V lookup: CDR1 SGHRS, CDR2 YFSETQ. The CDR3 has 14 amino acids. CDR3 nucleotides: TGCGCCAGCAGCTTGTCACAGTTGACAGATACGCGGTATTTT. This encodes CASSLSQLTDTRYF.

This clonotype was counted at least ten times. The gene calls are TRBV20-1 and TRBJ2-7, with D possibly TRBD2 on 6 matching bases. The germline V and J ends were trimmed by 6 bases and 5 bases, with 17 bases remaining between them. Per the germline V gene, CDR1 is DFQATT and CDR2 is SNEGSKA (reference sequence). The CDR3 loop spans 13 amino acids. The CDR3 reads CSAPGSGRNEQYF. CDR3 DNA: TGCAGTGCCCCAGGCTCAGGGAGGAACGAGCAGTACTTC.

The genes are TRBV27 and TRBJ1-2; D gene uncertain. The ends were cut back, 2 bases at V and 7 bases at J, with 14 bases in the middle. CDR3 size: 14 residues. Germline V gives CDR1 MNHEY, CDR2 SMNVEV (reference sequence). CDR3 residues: CASSLVARKGGYTF. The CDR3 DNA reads TGTGCCAGCAGTTTAGTAGCGAGAAAGGGTGGCTACACCTTC.

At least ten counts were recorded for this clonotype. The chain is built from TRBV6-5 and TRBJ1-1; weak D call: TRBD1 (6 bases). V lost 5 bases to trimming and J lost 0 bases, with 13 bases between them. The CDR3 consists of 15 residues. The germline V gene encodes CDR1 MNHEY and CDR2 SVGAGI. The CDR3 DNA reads TGTGCCAGCAGTCCAGGGGTTCCCATGAACACTGAAGCTTTCTTT. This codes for CASSPGVPMNTEAFF.

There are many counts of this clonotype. The CDR3 loop is CSVEESRSGETQYF. Written as DNA, the CDR3 is TGCAGCGTTGAAGAGTCCAGAAGCGGGGAGACCCAGTACTTC. V is TRBV29-1 and J is TRBJ2-5; D may be TRBD2 (6 bases). Germline values: CDR1 SQVTM, CDR2 ANQGSEA. Trimming removed 0 bases at V and 5 bases at J, with 13 bases between. This CDR3 region has 14 residues.

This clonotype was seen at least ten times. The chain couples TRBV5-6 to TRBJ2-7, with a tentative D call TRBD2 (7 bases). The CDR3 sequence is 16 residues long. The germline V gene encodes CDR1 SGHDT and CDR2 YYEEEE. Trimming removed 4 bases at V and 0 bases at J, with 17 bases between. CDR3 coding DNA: TGTGCCAGCAGCCCGGGAACGGGGGGCGGCTCCTACGAGCAGTACTTC. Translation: CASSPGTGGGSYEQYF.

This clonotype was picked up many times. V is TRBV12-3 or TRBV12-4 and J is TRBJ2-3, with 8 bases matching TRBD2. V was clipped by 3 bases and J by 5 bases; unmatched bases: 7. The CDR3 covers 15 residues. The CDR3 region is CASSLAGGVGDTQYF. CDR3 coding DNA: TGTGCCAGCAGTTTGGCGGGGGGTGTGGGAGATACGCAGTATTTT.

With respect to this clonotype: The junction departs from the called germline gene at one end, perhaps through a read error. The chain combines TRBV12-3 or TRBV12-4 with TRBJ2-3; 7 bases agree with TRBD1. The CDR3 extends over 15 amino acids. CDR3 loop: CASSIGQVGTDTQYF. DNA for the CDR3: TGTGCCAGCAGTATCGGACAGGTGGGCACAGATACGCAATATTTT.

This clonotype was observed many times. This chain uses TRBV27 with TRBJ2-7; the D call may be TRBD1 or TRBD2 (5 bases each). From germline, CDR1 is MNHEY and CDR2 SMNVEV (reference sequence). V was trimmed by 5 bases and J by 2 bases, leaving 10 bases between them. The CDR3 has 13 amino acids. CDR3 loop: CASSRDATYEQYF. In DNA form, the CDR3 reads TGTGCCAGCAGTCGGGACGCCACCTACGAGCAGTACTTC.